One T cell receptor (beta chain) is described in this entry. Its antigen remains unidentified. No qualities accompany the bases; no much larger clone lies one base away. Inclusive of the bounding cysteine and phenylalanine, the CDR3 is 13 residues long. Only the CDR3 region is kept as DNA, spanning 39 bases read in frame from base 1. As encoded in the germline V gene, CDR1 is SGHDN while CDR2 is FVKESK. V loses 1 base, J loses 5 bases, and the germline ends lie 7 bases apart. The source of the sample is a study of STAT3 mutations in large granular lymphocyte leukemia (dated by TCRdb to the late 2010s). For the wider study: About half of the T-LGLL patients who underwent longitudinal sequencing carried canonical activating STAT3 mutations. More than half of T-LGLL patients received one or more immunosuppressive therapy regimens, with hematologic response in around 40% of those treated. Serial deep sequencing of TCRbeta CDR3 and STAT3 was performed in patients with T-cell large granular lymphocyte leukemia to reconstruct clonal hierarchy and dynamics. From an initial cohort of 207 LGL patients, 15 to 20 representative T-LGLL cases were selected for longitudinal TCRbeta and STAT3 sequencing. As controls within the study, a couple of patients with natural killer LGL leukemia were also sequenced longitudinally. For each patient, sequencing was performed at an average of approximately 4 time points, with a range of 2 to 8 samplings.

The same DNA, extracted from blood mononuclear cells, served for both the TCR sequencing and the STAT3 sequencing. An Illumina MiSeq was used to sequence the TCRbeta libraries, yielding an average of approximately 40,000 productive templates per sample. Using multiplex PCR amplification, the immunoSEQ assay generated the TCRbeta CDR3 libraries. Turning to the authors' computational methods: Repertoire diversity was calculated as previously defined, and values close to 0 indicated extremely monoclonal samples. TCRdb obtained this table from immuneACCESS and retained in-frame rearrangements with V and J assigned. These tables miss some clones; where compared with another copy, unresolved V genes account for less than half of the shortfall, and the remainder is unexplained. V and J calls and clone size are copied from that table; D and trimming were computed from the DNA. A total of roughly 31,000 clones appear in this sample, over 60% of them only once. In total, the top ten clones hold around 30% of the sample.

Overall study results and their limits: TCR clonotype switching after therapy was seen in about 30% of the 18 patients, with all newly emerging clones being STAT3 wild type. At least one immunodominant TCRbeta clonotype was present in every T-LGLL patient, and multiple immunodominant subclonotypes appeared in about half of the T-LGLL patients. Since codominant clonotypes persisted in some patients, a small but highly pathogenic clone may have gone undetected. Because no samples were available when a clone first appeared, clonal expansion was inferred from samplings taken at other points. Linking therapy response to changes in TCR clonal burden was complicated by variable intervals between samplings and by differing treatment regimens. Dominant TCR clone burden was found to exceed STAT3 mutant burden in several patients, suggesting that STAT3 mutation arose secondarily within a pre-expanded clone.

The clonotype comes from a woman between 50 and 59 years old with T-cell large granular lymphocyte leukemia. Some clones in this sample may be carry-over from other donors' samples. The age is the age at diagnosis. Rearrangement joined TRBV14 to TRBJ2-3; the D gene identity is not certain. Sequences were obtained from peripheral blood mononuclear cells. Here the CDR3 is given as CASSQVPGDTQYF. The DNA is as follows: TGTGCCAGCAGCCAAGTCCCAGGAGATACGCAGTATTTT.